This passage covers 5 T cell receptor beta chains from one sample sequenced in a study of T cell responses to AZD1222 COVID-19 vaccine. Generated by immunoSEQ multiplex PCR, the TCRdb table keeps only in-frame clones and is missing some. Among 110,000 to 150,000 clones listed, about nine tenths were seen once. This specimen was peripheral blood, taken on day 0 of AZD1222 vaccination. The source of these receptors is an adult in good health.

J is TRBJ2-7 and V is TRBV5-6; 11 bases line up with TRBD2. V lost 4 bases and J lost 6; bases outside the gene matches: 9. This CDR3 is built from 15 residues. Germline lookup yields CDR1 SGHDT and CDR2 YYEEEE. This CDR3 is CASSPLLAGASEQYF. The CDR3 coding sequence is TGTGCCAGCAGCCCCTTACTAGCGGGAGCTTCCGAGCAGTACTTC.

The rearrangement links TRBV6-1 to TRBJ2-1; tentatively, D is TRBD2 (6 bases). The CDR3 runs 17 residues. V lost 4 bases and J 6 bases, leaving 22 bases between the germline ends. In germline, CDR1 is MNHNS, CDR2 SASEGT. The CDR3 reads CASSAEDTSSLGNEQFF. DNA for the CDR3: TGTGCCAGCAGTGCCGAAGATACTAGCTCCTTGGGCAATGAGCAGTTCTTC.

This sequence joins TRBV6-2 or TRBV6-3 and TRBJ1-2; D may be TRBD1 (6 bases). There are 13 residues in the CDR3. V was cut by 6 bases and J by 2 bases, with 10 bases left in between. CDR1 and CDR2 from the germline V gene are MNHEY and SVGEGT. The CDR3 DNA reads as TGTGCCAGCAGCTTAGACAGGAACTATGGCTACACCTTC. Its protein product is CASSLDRNYGYTF.

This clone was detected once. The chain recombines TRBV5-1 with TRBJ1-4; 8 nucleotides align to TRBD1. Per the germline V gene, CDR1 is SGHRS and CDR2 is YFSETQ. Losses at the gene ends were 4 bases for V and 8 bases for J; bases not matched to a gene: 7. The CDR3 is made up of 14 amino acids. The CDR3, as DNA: TGCGCCAGCAGCGCGGACAGGGATCTGGAAAAACTGTTTTTT. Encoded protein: CASSADRDLEKLFF.

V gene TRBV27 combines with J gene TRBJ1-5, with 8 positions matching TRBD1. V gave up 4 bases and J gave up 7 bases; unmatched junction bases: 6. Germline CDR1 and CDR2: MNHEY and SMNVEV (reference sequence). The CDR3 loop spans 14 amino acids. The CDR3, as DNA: TGTGCCAGCAGTTACGGACAGGGCTGGCAGCCCCAGCATTTT. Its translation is CASSYGQGWQPQHF.